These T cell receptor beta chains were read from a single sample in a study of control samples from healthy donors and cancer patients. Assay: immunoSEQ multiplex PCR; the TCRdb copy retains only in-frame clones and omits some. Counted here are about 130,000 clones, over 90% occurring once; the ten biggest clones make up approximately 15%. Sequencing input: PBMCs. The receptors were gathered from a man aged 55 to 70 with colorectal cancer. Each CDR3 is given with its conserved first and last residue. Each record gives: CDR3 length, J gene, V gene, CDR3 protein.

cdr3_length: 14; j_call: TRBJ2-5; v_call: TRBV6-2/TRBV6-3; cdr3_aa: CASSFSGGEETQYF
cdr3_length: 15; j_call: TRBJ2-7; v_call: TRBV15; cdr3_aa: CATSRTDRGPRSEYF
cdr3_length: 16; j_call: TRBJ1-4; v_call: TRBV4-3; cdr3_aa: CASSHGGQGEVEKLFF
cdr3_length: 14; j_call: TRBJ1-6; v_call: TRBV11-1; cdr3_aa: CASSLAGRGSPLHF
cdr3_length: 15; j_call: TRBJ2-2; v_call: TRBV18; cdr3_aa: CASSQGARDTGELFF
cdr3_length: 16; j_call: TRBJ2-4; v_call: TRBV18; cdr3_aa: CASSPPSGGAANIQYF
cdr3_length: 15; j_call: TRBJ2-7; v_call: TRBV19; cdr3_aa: CASSIGVIPSYEQYF
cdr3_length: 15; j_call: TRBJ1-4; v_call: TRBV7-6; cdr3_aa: CASSRTGGESEKLFF
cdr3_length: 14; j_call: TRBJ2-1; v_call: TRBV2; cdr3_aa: CATRRGGAGDEQFF
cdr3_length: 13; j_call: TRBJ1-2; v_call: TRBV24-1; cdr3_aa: CATSDGTNYGYTF
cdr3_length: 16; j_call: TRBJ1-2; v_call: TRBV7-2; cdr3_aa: CASSLYMGRGTYGYTF
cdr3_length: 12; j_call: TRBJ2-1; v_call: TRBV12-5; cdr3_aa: CASGGPYNEQFF
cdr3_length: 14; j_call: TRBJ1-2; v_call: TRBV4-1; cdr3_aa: CASTLSRGSDGYTF
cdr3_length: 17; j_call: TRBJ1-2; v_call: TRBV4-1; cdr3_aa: CASSQVVRKGPNYGYTF
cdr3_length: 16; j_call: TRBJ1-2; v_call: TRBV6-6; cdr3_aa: CASTPWPTGTNYGYTF
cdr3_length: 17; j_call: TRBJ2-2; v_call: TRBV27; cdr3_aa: CASRRGQGAKNTGELFF
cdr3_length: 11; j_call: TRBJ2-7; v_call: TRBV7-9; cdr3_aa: CASSPQDEQYF
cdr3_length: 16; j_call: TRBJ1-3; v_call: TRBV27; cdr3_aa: CASSSPGQGTGNTIYF
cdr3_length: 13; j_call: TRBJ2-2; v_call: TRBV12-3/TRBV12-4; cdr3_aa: CASSLNPTGELFF
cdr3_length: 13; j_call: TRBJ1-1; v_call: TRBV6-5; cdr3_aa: CASSYAGGTEAFF
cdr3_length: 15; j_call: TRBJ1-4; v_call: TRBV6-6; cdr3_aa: CATSKEGGGNEKLFF
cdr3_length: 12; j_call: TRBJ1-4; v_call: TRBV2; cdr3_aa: CASSDGIEKLFF
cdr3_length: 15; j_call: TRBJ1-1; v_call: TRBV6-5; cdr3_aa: CASKWQDRSNTEAFF
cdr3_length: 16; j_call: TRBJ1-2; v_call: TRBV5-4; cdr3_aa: CASRPWGRDTNYGYTF
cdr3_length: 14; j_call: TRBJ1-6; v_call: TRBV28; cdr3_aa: CASSRGDYNSPLHF
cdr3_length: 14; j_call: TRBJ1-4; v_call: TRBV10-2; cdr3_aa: CASALGTGEEKLFF
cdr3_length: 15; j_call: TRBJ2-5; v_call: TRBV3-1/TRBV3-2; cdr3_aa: CASSRTSGGGETQYF
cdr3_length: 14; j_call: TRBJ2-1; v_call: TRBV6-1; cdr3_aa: CASSEFGGYNEQFF
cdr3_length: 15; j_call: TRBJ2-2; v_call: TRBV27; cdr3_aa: CASRLAGVNTGELFF
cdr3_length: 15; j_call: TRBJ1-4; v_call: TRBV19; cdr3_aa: CASSIQGATNEKLFF
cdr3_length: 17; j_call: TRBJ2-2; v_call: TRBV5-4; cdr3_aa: CASSLHMTGKNTGELFF
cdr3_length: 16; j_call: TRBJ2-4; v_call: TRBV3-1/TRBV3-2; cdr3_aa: CASSHGGQVGKNIQYF
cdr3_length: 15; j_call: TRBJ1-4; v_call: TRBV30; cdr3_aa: CAWSVGLGINEKLFF
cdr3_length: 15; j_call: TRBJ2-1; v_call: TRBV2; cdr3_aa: CASSPGTGGYNEQFF
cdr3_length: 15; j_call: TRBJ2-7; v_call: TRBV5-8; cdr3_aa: CASSLFGDIAREQYF
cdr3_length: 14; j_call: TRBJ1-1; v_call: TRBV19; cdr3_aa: CASSMGQGGTEAFF
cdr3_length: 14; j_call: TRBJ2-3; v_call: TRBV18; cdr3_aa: CASSPPDTPDTQYF
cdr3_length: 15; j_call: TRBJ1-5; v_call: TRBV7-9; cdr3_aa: CASSRDRGGNQPQHF
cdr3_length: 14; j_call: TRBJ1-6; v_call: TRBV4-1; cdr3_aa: CASSQGPLGAPLHF
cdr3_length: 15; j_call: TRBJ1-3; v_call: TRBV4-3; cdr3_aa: CASSQQQGSGNTIYF
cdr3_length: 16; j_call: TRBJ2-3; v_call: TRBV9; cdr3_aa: CASSVVSGWSTDTQYF
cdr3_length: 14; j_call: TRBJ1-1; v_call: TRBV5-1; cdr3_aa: CASSLQKTNTEAFF
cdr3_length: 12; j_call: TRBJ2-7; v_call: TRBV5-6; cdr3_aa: CASSLAGVQQYF
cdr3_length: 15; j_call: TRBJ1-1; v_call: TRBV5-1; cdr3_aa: CASSLAARVNTEAFF